This T cell receptor (beta chain) was captured in a study of shared clonotypes between healthy human individuals. Authors' methods: Junction-only sequences without quality scores came from ImmunoSEQ, so filtering differed. Profiled with immunoSEQ multiplex PCR; TCRdb holds only in-frame clones, not every one. The D gene and trimming were derived from the DNA, and the V and J assignments and clone size from that table. The repertoire holds a few million clones, about 92% seen once, with about 0.37% in the top ten. For this clone: The antigen is undetermined.

Study conclusions and caveats: Sample collection involved blood only; tissue repertoires are likely different. Deeper or shallower sequencing was expected to change how clonotypes are shared among donors.

The receptor comes from a man between 18 and 35 years old in good health. Some clones in this sample may be carry-over from other donors' samples. The sequenced material came from naive CD4+ T cells from PBMCs. Indicated subset: CD45RA+ positively selected.

The CDR3 protein is CAWRPIEEKLFF. The CDR3 DNA follows: TGTGCCTGGAGGCCCATCGAGGAAAAACTGTTTTTT. The chain employs TRBV30 and TRBJ1-4, with no clear D. V was clipped by 3 bases and J by 8 bases, with 10 bases between them. Germline V gene sequence: CDR1 GTSNPN, CDR2 SVGIG (reference sequence). The CDR3 has 12 amino acids. Using reference TRBV30 and TRBJ1-4 for the parts outside the CDR3, the full variable domain is SQTIHQWPATLVQPVGSPLSLECTVEGTSNPNLYWYRQAAGRGLQLLFYSVGIGQISSEVPQNLSASRPQDRQFILSSKKLLLSDSGFYLCAWRPIEEKLFFGSGTQLSVL.